The source of this TCR beta chain is a study of radiotherapy plus CTLA-4 blockade in lung cancer. Study as a whole: Objective responses were seen in 15% to 20% of patients, disease control in about 30%.

Produced via immunoSEQ multiplex PCR; TCRdb's table is partial and in-frame only. The table has over 60,000 clones, roughly 84% seen once; the top ten hold 35% to 50%. This receptor was identified in a human donor with non-small cell lung cancer that progressed on radiotherapy plus ipilimumab. Sample: peripheral blood, taken from a patient treated with radiotherapy plus ipilimumab.

The CDR3 sequence: CASRRIGGHEQFF. CDR3 coding DNA: TGTGCCAGCAGAAGAATAGGGGGCCATGAGCAGTTCTTC. The chain is built from TRBV6-1 and TRBJ2-1; 7 bases agree with TRBD1. V shed 6 bases, J shed 8 bases, and the junction held 7 bases outside the gene matches. From germline, CDR1 is MNHNS and CDR2 SASEGT. This CDR3 has 13 residues.